This T cell receptor (beta chain) was identified in a study of Ad26.COV2.S vaccination and SARS-CoV-2 variants. About the research overall: Ad26.COV2.S given intramuscularly, once or twice 56 days apart.

Data came from immunoSEQ multiplex PCR; TCRdb stores just in-frame clones and leaves some out. The sample contains around 250,000 clones, roughly nine tenths of which appear only once. This CDR3 comprises 13 residues. Germline V lookup: CDR1 MNHEY, CDR2 SVGAGI. V shed 6 bases and J 8 bases; nucleotides not matched to a gene: 4. Study-wide findings and caveats: Substantial breadth was reportedly displayed by spike-specific CD8+ and CD4+ T cell responses after vaccination.

On this clone: What it binds is unknown.

Treatment defined: approximately 18 received Ad26.COV2.S at low or high dose, single or two shots; about five received placebo; per-sample allocation not given. Sample collection was performed on day 63 after the first vaccine or placebo injection. Built on an Ad26 vector, the vaccine expressed Wuhan-strain SARS-CoV-2 spike. The TCR was taken from a person aged 18 to 65 who received the Ad26.COV2.S COVID-19 vaccine or a placebo. The sample in question was peripheral blood, obtained in a trial of Ad26.COV2.S vaccine versus placebo. The chain is built from TRBV6-5 and TRBJ2-5; 12 bases align to TRBD2. The CDR3 DNA sequence: TGTGCCAGCAGGTTGACTAGCGGGGGTACCCAGTACTTC. It specifies CASRLTSGGTQYF.